The clone carrying this T cell receptor (beta chain) was found a few times. The sample comes from a study of T-cell reconstitution after alpha-beta-depleted transplantation in children. Using unique molecular identifiers, the investigators prepared the TCRbeta library. TCRdb recomputed calls from the PCR reads with MiXCR, one row per CDR3 protein. The sample yields about 270,000 distinct CDR3 sequences, 9.9% seen once. The junction had 6 bases not matched to a gene; V was cut back by 8 bases and J by 1 base. Looked up from germline, CDR1 is MNHNS and CDR2 is SASEGT. CDR3 size: 14 residues. This chain uses TRBV6-1 with TRBJ2-3; the match to TRBD2 covers 7 bases. The source of this sequence is a human donor who donated a stem cell graft to a child with SCID. Sample: PBMCs from the stem cell graft donor, taken from the stem cell graft. The CDR3 region has the DNA TGTGCCAGCCTTCTTCTAGCGGGCACAGATACGCAGTATTTT. Protein product: CASLLLAGTDTQYF.